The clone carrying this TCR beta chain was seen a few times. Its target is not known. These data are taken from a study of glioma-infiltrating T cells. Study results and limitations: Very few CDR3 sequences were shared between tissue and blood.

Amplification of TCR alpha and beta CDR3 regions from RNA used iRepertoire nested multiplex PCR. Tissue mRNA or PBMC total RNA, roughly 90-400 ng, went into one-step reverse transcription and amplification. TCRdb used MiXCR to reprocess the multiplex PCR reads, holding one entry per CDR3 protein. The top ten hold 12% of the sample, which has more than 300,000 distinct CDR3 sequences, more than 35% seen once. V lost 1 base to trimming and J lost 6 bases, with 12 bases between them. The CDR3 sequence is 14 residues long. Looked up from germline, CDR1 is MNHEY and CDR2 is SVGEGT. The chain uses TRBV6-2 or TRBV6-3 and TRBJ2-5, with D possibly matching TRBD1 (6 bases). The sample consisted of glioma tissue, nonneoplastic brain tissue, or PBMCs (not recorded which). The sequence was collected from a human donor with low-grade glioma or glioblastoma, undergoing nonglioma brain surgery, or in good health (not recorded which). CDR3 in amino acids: CASSYWDNRKTQYF. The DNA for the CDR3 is TGTGCCAGCAGTTACTGGGACAACAGAAAGACCCAGTACTTC.